The 6 T cell receptor beta chains below come from one sample, sequenced in a study of shared clonotypes between healthy human individuals. TCRdb's copy holds only in-frame clones and misses some; the assay was immunoSEQ multiplex PCR. The repertoire holds 1.6 million or so clones, 98% seen once, with 0.36% in the top ten. The sample consisted of naive CD4+ T cells sorted from blood. Regarding subset: CD45RA+ positively selected. These receptors were obtained from a man aged 30-40 years in good health.

This chain connects TRBV9 to TRBJ2-3; D perhaps matches TRBD1 (5 bases). Germline CDR1 SGDLS, CDR2 YYNGEE. There are 16 residues in the CDR3. V was shortened by 0 bases and J by 5 bases, with 16 bases between the two germline ends. Here the CDR3 reads CASSVGRASGIDTQYF. CDR3 nucleotides: TGTGCCAGCAGCGTAGGTAGGGCCTCAGGGATAGATACGCAGTATTTT.

The genes are TRBV11-2 and TRBJ2-1; TRBD1 might be the D (6 bases). The CDR3 consists of 14 residues. The germline CDR1 and CDR2 sequences are SGHAT and FQNNGV. The V gene lost 5 bases and the J gene lost 3 bases, with 11 bases spanning the gap. This chain's CDR3 is CASSRTEYYNEQFF. The CDR3 bases are TGTGCCAGCAGCCGGACAGAATACTACAATGAGCAGTTCTTC.

The V call is TRBV28, the J call TRBJ2-1; D remains ambiguous. Trimming shortened V by 1 base and J by 0 bases, and 4 bases separated the two germline ends. The CDR3 length is 14 residues. Per the germline V gene, CDR1 is MDHEN and CDR2 is SYDVKM. CDR3 amino acids: CASSLSSSYNEQFF. The CDR3 DNA follows: TGTGCCAGCAGTTTATCCAGCTCCTACAATGAGCAGTTCTTC.

The chain recombines TRBV28 with TRBJ1-2, with 8 bases lining up with TRBD1. The germline gives CDR1 MDHEN, CDR2 SYDVKM. J gave up 7 bases and V 6 bases, and 4 bases lay outside the gene matches. This CDR3 comprises 12 residues. The CDR3 DNA reads TGTGCCAGCAGGGACAGGGTAGGTGGCTACACCTTC. Its translation: CASRDRVGGYTF.

J is TRBJ1-1 and V is TRBV19; unclear D gene. With 0 bases removed from V and 8 bases from J, the gap between germline ends came to 16 bases. The CDR3 length is 15 residues. The germline gives CDR1 LNHDA, CDR2 SQIVND (reference sequence). The CDR3 protein is CASSIERRTKAEAFF. As DNA, the CDR3 is TGTGCCAGTAGTATAGAGCGACGTACTAAGGCGGAAGCTTTCTTT.

The V gene is TRBV7-3, the J gene TRBJ1-3; 7 bases align to TRBD1. CDR1 is SGHTA and CDR2 is FQGTGA in the germline V gene. V gave up 2 bases and J gave up 0 bases; unmatched junction bases: 4. The CDR3 is 16 residues long. The CDR3 region is CASSLAGGFSGNTIYF. In DNA, the CDR3 is TGTGCCAGCAGCTTAGCAGGGGGATTCTCTGGAAACACCATATATTTT.